Below are 8 T cell receptor beta chains sequenced from a single sample in a study of shared clonotypes between healthy human individuals. Libraries were prepared by immunoSEQ multiplex PCR; TCRdb keeps only in-frame clonotypes and omits some of them. The sample consists of about 1,900,000 clones, over 85% of them appearing once. CD45RO negativity and positive selection for CCR7 defined naive CD8 cells, a population that excluded terminally differentiated effector memory CD45RA+ cells. Input material: naive CD8+ T cells sorted from blood. Receptor source: a man in his late teens or twenties in good health.

This chain connects TRBV5-4 to TRBJ1-2; D might be TRBD1 (6 bases). The V end was cut by 0 bases, the J end by 7 bases, with 13 bases between. From germline, CDR1 is SGHNT and CDR2 YYREEE (reference sequence). CDR3 size: 14 residues. The DNA for the CDR3 is TGTGCCAGCAGCTTGGTACCAGGGGAGGGTGGCTACACCTTC. Translating gives CASSLVPGEGGYTF.

This chain connects TRBV6-1 to TRBJ1-2; D gene ambiguous. Germline V CDR1 and CDR2: MNHNS, SASEGT. V lost 2 bases to trimming and J lost 5 bases, with 18 bases between them. There are 16 residues in the CDR3. CDR3 amino acids: CASSESPAGTSYGYTF. In DNA, the CDR3 is TGTGCCAGCAGTGAATCGCCGGCAGGAACCTCTTATGGCTACACCTTC.

The rearrangement joins TRBV4-3 to TRBJ2-3; a weak D match, TRBD2 (5 bases). V lost 4 bases, J lost 3 bases, and 17 bases lay in between. In germline, CDR1 is LGHNA, CDR2 YSLEER. The CDR3 runs to 16 residues. CDR3 in amino acids: CASSPLTGGGTDTQYF. CDR3 nucleotide sequence: TGCGCCAGCAGCCCCCTCACCGGAGGTGGGACAGATACGCAGTATTTT.

The table lists this clone with a count of one. V is TRBV7-3 and J is TRBJ2-2; 7 bases align to TRBD2. This CDR3 has 16 amino acids. Germline CDR1 SGHTA, CDR2 FQGTGA. V shed 3 bases and J 4 bases; nucleotides not matched to a gene: 8. CDR3 amino acids: CASSFMAGDFTGELFF. CDR3 coding DNA: TGTGCCAGCAGCTTCATGGCGGGGGACTTCACCGGGGAGCTGTTTTTT.

The V call is TRBV9, the J call TRBJ2-3; 8 nucleotides align to TRBD2. The trim removed 3 bases at V and 0 bases at J, leaving 9 bases unmatched. Germline CDR1 SGDLS, CDR2 YYNGEE. The CDR3 runs 17 residues. Here the CDR3 DNA reads TGTGCCAGCAGCGGTGATTTAGCGGGGACTAGCACAGATACGCAGTATTTT. Translated: CASSGDLAGTSTDTQYF.

CDR3 bases: TGTGCCAGTAGTACCCTAGCTCTAAGCACAGATACGCAGTATTTT. Protein sequence: CASSTLALSTDTQYF. The chain has TRBV19 and TRBJ2-3, with a possible D match to TRBD2 (5 bases). Germline CDR1 and CDR2: LNHDA and SQIVND (reference sequence). Trimming removed 4 bases at V and 0 bases at J, with 11 bases between. This CDR3 contains 15 residues.

The genes are TRBV30 and TRBJ2-7; TRBD2 might be the D (5 bases). The V gene's germline CDR1 is GTSNPN and CDR2 SVGIG (reference sequence). V lost 8 bases and J 1 base, leaving 15 bases between the germline ends. The CDR3 is 13 residues long. CDR3 protein: CASLAGGSYEQYF. As DNA, the CDR3 is TGTGCCAGTCTGGCGGGTGGATCCTACGAGCAGTACTTC.

This clone was detected once. V is TRBV5-6 and J is TRBJ2-5; D not certain. In germline, CDR1 is SGHDT, CDR2 YYEEEE. V lost 3 bases and J 5 bases, leaving 11 bases between the germline ends. The CDR3 spans 13 residues. CDR3 DNA: TGTGCCAGCAGCTGGAGCATTCGTGAGACCCAGTACTTC. It yields the protein CASSWSIRETQYF.